This T cell receptor (beta chain) was obtained from a study of shared clonotypes between healthy human individuals. Overall study findings and caveats: As a rule, naive subsets had a larger estimated richness than memory subsets. Generation probabilities of non-shared clonotypes were lower (relative to those shared by all four donors).

Assay execution proceeded at the deep level. In the original analysis: Because ImmunoSEQ provided only junction sequences with no quality scores, the filtering differed. Profiling relied on immunoSEQ multiplex PCR, and the TCRdb table lists in-frame clones only, not all of them. That table gives V, J and clone size, and the DNA gave D and trimming. The sample records around 2,000,000 clones, about 93% being singletons. Remarks on this clone: The antigen is undetermined.

CD8 cells classed as naive were CD45RO-negative and positively selected for CCR7, excluding terminally differentiated effector memory CD45RA+ cells. V gave up 2 bases and J gave up 2 bases, with 13 bases separating them. The CDR3 has 15 residues. Germline V gene data show CDR1 as MDHEN and CDR2 as SYDVKM. The source of this sequence is a man younger than 30 in good health. Some clones in this sample may be carry-over from other donors' samples. The sample was naive CD8+ T cells from PBMCs. The V and J genes are TRBV28 and TRBJ2-7, with D tentatively TRBD1 (5 bases). CDR3 residues: CASSLGAGNTYEQYF. In DNA, the CDR3 is TGTGCCAGCAGTTTAGGGGCAGGGAATACCTACGAGCAGTACTTC.